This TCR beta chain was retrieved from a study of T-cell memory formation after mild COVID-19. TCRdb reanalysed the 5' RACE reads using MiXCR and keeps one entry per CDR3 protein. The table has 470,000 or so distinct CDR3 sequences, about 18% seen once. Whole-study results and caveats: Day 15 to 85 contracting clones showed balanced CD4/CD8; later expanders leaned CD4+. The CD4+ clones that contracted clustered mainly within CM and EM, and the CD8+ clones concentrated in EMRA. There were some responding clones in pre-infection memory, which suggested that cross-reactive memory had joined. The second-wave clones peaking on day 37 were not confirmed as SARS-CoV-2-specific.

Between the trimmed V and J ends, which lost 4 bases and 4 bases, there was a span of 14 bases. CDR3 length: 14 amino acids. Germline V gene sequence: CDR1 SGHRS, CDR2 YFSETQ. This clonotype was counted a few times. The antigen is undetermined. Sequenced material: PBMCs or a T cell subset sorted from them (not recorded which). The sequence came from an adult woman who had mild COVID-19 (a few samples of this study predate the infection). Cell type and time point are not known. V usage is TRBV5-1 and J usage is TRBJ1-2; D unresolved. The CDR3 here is CASSPQLATYGYTF. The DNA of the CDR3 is TGCGCCAGCAGCCCCCAACTAGCGACCTATGGCTACACCTTC.